The 20 T cell receptor beta chains given below trace back to one sample, sequenced in a study of T-cell reconstitution after alpha-beta-depleted transplantation in children. Researchers prepared the TCRbeta library using unique molecular identifiers, the study reports. TCRdb processed the PCR reads anew with MiXCR; each CDR3 protein has one entry. The data contain about 540,000 distinct CDR3 sequences, 15% to 20% of them seen just once; the ten biggest clones take up 3.3%. This specimen was PBMCs from the stem cell graft donor, taken from the stem cell graft. The receptors derive from a human donor who donated a stem cell graft to a child with acute lymphoblastic leukemia.

V usage is TRBV5-1 and J usage is TRBJ2-7; D remains ambiguous. Germline V gene lookup returns CDR1 SGHRS and CDR2 YFSETQ. Trimming took 4 bases from V and 0 from J, leaving 11 bases between them. This CDR3 is built from 14 residues. CDR3 residues: CASSDKGASYEQYF. CDR3 in DNA: TGCGCCAGCAGCGACAAGGGTGCCTCCTACGAGCAGTACTTC. Based on the CDR3 plus reference TRBV5-1 and TRBJ2-7, the full variable domain is KAGVTQTPRYLIKTRGQQVTLSCSPISGHRSVSWYQQTPGQGLQFLFEYFSETQRNKGNFPGRFSGRQFSNSRSEMNVSTLELGDSALYLCASSDKGASYEQYFGPGTRLTVT.

V and J are TRBV27 and TRBJ2-7; TRBD2 aligns across 7 bases. Germline CDR1 MNHEY, CDR2 SMNVEV (reference sequence). With 7 bases clipped from V and 3 bases from J, the junction kept 9 bases outside the gene matches. CDR3 length: 14 amino acids. The DNA of the CDR3 is TGTGCCAGCACTTTTTCGGGGGAGGGCTACGAGCAGTACTTC. The encoded protein is CASTFSGEGYEQYF.

This clonotype was observed a handful of times. The chain couples TRBV18 to TRBJ1-2; D ambiguous. Germline V gene data show CDR1 as KGHSH and CDR2 as LQKENI. V was pared by 6 bases and J by 0 bases, with 14 bases between. The length of the CDR3 is 15 residues. Here the CDR3 reads CASSGFSLANYGYTF. CDR3 bases: TGTGCCAGCTCGGGTTTCTCCTTAGCTAACTATGGCTACACCTTC.

A few counts support this clonotype. This chain connects TRBV15 to TRBJ1-2, with 8 positions matching TRBD1. V lost 3 bases, J lost 6 bases, and 15 bases stayed unmatched. Germline CDR1 and CDR2: LNHNV and YYDKDF (reference sequence). The CDR3 has 17 residues. CDR3 sequence reads: CATSSYRGDTLGHGYTF. CDR3 DNA sequence: TGTGCCACCAGCAGCTACAGGGGGGACACCCTGGGCCATGGCTACACCTTC. The full variable domain, rest sourced from reference TRBV15 and TRBJ1-2, is DAMVIQNPRYQVTQFGKPVTLSCSQTLNHNVMYWYQQKSSQAPKLLFHYYDKDFNNEADTPDNFQSRRPNTSFCFLDIRSPGLGDTAMYLCATSSYRGDTLGHGYTFGSGTRLTVV.

This clonotype came up many times. V usage is TRBV12-3 or TRBV12-4 and J usage is TRBJ1-1, with 9 bases lining up with TRBD1. The CDR3 runs to 14 residues. Trimming at V came to 6 bases and at J to 5 bases, leaving 7 bases not matched to a gene. CDR3 in DNA: TGTGCCAGCAGCCCGGACAGGGGAGGGACTGAAGCTTTCTTT. Encoded protein: CASSPDRGGTEAFF.

The J gene is TRBJ1-5, the V gene TRBV7-9; D not resolved. V lost 1 base to trimming and J lost 5 bases, with 6 bases between them. The germline gives CDR1 SEHNR, CDR2 FQNEAQ (reference sequence). CDR3 length: 13 amino acids. The CDR3 region has the DNA TGTGCCAGCAGCTTAGAGACCTATCAGCCCCAGCATTTT. Amino acids: CASSLETYQPQHF.

CDR3 DNA: TGTGCCAGCAGCCCGAATCAGGTCGGGGGAGGGACTGAAGCTTTCTTT. Amino acid sequence: CASSPNQVGGGTEAFF. The V gene is TRBV7-9, the J gene TRBJ1-1; TRBD1 might be the D (5 bases). This CDR3 is built from 16 residues. Trimming took off 5 bases at V and 5 bases at J, with 21 bases between the two ends. CDR1 and CDR2 (germline): SEHNR, FQNEAQ (reference sequence). Full variable domain (missing parts from reference TRBV7-9 and TRBJ1-1): DTGVSQNPRHKITKRGQNVTFRCDPISEHNRLYWYRQTLGQGPEFLTYFQNEAQLEKSRLLSDRFSAERPKGSFSTLEIQRTEQGDSAMYLCASSPNQVGGGTEAFFGQGTRLTVV.

This clonotype was counted only a few times. This chain links TRBV4-1 with TRBJ2-1; D unresolved. V lost 3 bases and J lost 9, with 12 bases in between. CDR1 MGHRA and CDR2 YSYEKL come from the germline V gene. The CDR3 is made up of 13 amino acids. CDR3 nucleotides: TGCGCCAGCAGCCACGTTAAGGGTTTTGAGCAGTTCTTC. It specifies CASSHVKGFEQFF.

This clonotype was counted many times. The chain recombines TRBV19 with TRBJ2-7, with a weak D call TRBD1 (5 bases). The germline V gene has CDR1 LNHDA and CDR2 SQIVND (reference sequence). The CDR3 runs to 14 residues. Trimming took 0 bases from V and 3 from J, leaving 9 bases between them. CDR3 sequence: CASSIEDRSYEQYF. CDR3 in DNA: TGTGCCAGTAGTATAGAAGACAGAAGCTACGAGCAGTACTTC.

This clonotype has more than one count but fewer than ten. The chain recombines TRBV5-1 with TRBJ2-7, with D possibly TRBD1 on 6 matching bases. With 3 bases removed from V and 3 bases from J, the gap between germline ends came to 16 bases. The CDR3 spans 15 residues. Germline V gene data show CDR1 as SGHRS and CDR2 as YFSETQ. The chain's CDR3 is CASSYEQGPFYEQYF. The CDR3 nucleotides are TGCGCCAGCAGCTACGAACAGGGACCCTTCTACGAGCAGTACTTC.

This clonotype has just a few counts. This sequence joins TRBV6-1 and TRBJ1-6; D is unclear. With 7 bases removed from V and 6 bases from J, the gap between germline ends came to 19 bases. This CDR3 is built from 16 residues. Germline-derived CDR1 and CDR2 are MNHNS and SASEGT. The CDR3 region has the DNA TGTGCCAGCACCCCAAGGGTGTCACGCGGTAATTCACCCCTCCACTTT. Translated, it gives CASTPRVSRGNSPLHF.

This clonotype has at least ten counts. V and J are TRBV7-6 and TRBJ2-5; D unresolved. This CDR3 comprises 13 residues. Germline lookup yields CDR1 SGHVS and CDR2 FNYEAQ. V was cut by 2 bases and J by 5 bases, with 9 bases left in between. CDR3 nucleotide sequence: TGTGCCAGCAGCTTAAGATGGGTGGAGACCCAGTACTTC. Translation: CASSLRWVETQYF.

This clonotype was counted only a few times. The J gene is TRBJ2-7, the V gene TRBV29-1; D is perhaps TRBD1 (5 bases). The V end lost 6 bases, the J end lost 4 bases, and 10 bases lay between the germline ends. This CDR3 is 11 amino acids long. Germline assignment: CDR1 SQVTM and CDR2 ANQGSEA. CDR3 DNA: TGCAGCGTCGATACAGGATACGAGCAGTACTTC. The encoded protein is CSVDTGYEQYF.

The gene calls are TRBV6-5 and TRBJ2-1, with a tentative D call TRBD2 (6 bases). V was shortened by 1 base and J by 7 bases, with 11 bases between the two germline ends. Germline CDR1 reads MNHEY; CDR2 reads SVGAGI. There are 14 residues in the CDR3. DNA for the CDR3: TGTGCCAGCAGTTACTTAGCGGTTGAAAATGAGCAGTTCTTC. This codes for CASSYLAVENEQFF.

This chain connects TRBV5-6 to TRBJ1-5; tentative D call: TRBD1 (6 bases). There are 15 residues in the CDR3. Trimming stripped 4 bases from V and 4 bases from J, with 15 bases between. Germline CDR1 is SGHDT and CDR2 is YYEEEE. The CDR3 sequence is CASSIRTGINQPQHF. CDR3 DNA sequence: TGTGCCAGCAGCATCCGAACAGGGATAAATCAGCCCCAGCATTTT.

CDR3 DNA sequence: TGTGCCAGCAGCCAGATCGGCGGTTCCAACTCCTACGAGCAGTACTTC. Amino acids: CASSQIGGSNSYEQYF. The gene calls are TRBV7-3 and TRBJ2-7; D remains ambiguous. This CDR3 is 16 amino acids long. Trimming stripped 5 bases from V and 0 bases from J, with 17 bases between. CDR1 and CDR2 (germline): SGHTA, FQGTGA.

The chain has TRBV6-5 and TRBJ1-3; no definite D call. Germline-derived CDR1 and CDR2 are MNHEY and SVGAGI. The V end lost 3 bases, the J end lost 0 bases, and 9 bases lay between the germline ends. The CDR3 runs 15 residues. For the CDR3, the DNA is TGTGCCAGCAGTTATCTGGCGTTCTCTGGAAACACCATATATTTT. Translated: CASSYLAFSGNTIYF.

V gene TRBV30 combines with J gene TRBJ2-3, with 7 bases lining up with TRBD2. Germline V gene sequence: CDR1 GTSNPN, CDR2 SVGIG (reference sequence). The CDR3 loop spans 15 amino acids. Trimming removed 4 bases from V and 4 bases from J; junction bases left unmatched: 11. The CDR3 loop is CAWNRKSGGADTQYF. In nucleotides, the CDR3 is TGTGCCTGGAACAGAAAGTCGGGGGGTGCAGATACGCAGTATTTT.

Only a few counts were recorded for this clonotype. The chain has TRBV5-1 and TRBJ2-3; D uncertain. This CDR3 is built from 13 residues. Trimming removed 0 bases at V and 6 bases at J, with 8 bases between. Germline assignment: CDR1 SGHRS and CDR2 YFSETQ. CDR3 in amino acids: CASSLEEFDTQYF. The DNA of the CDR3 is TGCGCCAGCAGCTTGGAGGAGTTTGATACGCAGTATTTT.

The V call is TRBV20-1, the J call TRBJ2-1, with 14 positions matching TRBD2. There are 17 residues in the CDR3. The J segment lost 4 bases and the V segment lost 5 bases, leaving 10 bases of the junction unmatched. Germline loops: CDR1 DFQATT, CDR2 SNEGSKA (reference sequence). The CDR3 sequence: CSAVPGTSGRRYNEQFF. The CDR3 DNA reads TGCAGTGCTGTCCCCGGGACTAGCGGGAGAAGATACAATGAGCAGTTCTTC.